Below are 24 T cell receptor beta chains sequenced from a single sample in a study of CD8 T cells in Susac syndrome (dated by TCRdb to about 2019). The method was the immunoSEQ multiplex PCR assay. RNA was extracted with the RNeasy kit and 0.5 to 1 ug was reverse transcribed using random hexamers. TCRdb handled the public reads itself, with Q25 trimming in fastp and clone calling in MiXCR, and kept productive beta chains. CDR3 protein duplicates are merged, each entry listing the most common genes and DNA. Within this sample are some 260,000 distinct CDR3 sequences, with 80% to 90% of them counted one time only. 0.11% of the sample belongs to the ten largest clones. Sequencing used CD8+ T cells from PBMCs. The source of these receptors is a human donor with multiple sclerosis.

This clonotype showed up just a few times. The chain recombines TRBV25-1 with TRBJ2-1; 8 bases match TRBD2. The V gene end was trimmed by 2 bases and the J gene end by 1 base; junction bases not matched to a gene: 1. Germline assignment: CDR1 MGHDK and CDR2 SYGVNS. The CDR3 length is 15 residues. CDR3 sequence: CASSEGLASYNEQFF. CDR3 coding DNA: TGTGCCAGCAGTGAAGGACTAGCTTCCTACAATGAGCAGTTCTTC.

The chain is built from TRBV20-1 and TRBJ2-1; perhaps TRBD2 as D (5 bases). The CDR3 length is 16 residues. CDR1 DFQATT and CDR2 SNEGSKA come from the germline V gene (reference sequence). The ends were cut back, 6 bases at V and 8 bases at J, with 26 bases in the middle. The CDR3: CSADQRTSRTGYEQFF. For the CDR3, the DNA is TGCAGTGCGGACCAGAGAACTAGTCGAACTGGGTATGAGCAGTTCTTC.

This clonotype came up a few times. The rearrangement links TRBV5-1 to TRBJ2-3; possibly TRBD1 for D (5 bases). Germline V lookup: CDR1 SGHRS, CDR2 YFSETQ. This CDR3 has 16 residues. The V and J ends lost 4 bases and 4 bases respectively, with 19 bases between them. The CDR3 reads CASSPVKGNEADTQYF. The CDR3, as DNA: TGCGCCAGCAGCCCGGTCAAGGGGAATGAGGCAGATACGCAGTATTTT.

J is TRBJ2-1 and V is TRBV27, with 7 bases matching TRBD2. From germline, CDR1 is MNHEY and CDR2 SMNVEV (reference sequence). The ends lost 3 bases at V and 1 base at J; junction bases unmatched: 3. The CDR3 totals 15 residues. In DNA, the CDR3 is TGTGCCAGCAGTTTTCGAGCGGGGTCCTACAATGAGCAGTTCTTC. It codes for CASSFRAGSYNEQFF.

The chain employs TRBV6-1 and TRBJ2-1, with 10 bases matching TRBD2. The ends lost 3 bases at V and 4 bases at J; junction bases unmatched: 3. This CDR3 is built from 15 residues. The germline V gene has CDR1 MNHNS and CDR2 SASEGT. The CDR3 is CASSDGSGGYNEQFF. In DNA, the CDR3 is TGTGCCAGCAGTGACGGTAGCGGGGGGTACAATGAGCAGTTCTTC.

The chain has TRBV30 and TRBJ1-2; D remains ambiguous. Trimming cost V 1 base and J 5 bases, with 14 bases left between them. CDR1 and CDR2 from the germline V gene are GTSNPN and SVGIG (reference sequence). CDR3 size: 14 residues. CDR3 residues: CAWSAGSPKYGYTF. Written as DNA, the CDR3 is TGTGCCTGGAGTGCTGGAAGCCCCAAGTATGGCTACACCTTC.

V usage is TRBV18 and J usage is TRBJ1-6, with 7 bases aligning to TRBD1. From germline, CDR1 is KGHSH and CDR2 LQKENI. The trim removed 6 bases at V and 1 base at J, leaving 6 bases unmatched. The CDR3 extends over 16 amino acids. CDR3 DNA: TGTGCCAGCTCGCAGGCGGACAGGTCCTATAATTCACCCCTCCACTTT. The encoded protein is CASSQADRSYNSPLHF.

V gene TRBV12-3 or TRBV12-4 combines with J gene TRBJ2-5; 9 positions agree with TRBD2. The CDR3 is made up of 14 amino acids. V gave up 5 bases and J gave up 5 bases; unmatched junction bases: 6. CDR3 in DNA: TGTGCCAGCAGTCAAAGCGGGAGGAGTGAGACCCAGTACTTC. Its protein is CASSQSGRSETQYF.

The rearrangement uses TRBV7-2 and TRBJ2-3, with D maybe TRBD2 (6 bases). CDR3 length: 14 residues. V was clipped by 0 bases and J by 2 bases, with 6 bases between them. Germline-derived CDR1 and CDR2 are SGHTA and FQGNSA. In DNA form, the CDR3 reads TGTGCCAGCAGCTTAGCGGGACTCACAGATACGCAGTATTTT. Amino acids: CASSLAGLTDTQYF.

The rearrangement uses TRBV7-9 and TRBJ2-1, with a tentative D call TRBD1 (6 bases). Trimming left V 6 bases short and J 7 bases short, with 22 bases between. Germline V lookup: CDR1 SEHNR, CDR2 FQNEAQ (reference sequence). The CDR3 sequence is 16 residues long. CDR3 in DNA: TGTGCCAGCAGAGCAAACGGACAGCCGAAGGGAAATGAGCAGTTCTTC. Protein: CASRANGQPKGNEQFF.

The CDR3 reads CASSPTSWEGGTEAFF. CDR3 bases: TGTGCCAGCAGCCCCACCTCGTGGGAAGGCGGCACTGAAGCTTTCTTT. The chain couples TRBV9 to TRBJ1-1; D gene unclear. This CDR3 is 16 amino acids long. Germline CDR1 reads SGDLS; CDR2 reads YYNGEE. The V end was cut by 4 bases, the J end by 4 bases, with 20 bases between.

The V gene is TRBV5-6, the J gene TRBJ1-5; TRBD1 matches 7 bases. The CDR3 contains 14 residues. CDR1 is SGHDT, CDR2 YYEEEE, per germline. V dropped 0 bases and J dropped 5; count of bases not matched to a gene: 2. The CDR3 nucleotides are TGTGCCAGCAGCTTGGGGGACAGCTATCAGCCCCAGCATTTT. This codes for CASSLGDSYQPQHF.

The CDR3 DNA sequence: TGTGCCAGCAGCTCCGAGACTAGCGGAAAAGAGACCCAGTACTTC. Protein sequence: CASSSETSGKETQYF. The chain uses TRBV5-4 and TRBJ2-5; 9 nucleotides match TRBD2. The CDR3 is 15 amino acids. Germline loops: CDR1 SGHNT, CDR2 YYREEE (reference sequence). Unmatched junction bases numbered 6, after V lost 3 bases and J lost 3 bases. The variable domain in full, completed from reference TRBV5-4 and TRBJ2-5, reads ETGVTQSPTHLIKTRGQQVTLRCSSQSGHNTVSWYQQALGQGPQFIFQYYREEENGRGNFPPRFSGLQFPNYSSELNVNALELDDSALYLCASSSETSGKETQYFGPGTRLLVL.

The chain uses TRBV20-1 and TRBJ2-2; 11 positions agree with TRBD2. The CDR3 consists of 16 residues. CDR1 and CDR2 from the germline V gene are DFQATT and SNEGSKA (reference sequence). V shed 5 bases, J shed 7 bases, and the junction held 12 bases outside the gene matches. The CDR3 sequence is CSAPSTSGMGGGELFF. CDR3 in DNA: TGCAGTGCTCCCTCGACTAGCGGGATGGGGGGCGGGGAGCTGTTTTTT.

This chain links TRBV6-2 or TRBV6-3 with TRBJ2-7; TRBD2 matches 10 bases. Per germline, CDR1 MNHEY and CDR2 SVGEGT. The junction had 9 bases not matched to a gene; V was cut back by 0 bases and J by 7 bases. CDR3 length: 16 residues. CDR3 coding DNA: TGTGCCAGCAGTTACTCGCCGCTAGCGGGAGCGGAAGAGCAGTACTTC. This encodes CASSYSPLAGAEEQYF.

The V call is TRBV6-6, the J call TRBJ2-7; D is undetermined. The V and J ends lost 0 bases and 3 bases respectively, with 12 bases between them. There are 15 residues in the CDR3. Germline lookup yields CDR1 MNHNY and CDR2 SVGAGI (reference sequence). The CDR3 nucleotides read TGTGCCAGCAGTTACTCGAGGTCGGCAAACTACGAGCAGTACTTC. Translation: CASSYSRSANYEQYF.

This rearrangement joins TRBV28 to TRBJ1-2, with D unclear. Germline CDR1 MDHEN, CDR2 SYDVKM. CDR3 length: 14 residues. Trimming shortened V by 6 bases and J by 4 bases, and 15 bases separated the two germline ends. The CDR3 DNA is TGTGCCAGCAGAATCCTCGGGGAAATCTATGGCTACACCTTC. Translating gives CASRILGEIYGYTF.

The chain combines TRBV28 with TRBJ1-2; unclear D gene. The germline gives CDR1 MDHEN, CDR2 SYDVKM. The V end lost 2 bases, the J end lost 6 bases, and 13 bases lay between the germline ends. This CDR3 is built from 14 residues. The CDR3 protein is CASSLAEGVDGYTF. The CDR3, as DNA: TGTGCCAGCAGTTTAGCTGAGGGAGTGGATGGCTACACCTTC.

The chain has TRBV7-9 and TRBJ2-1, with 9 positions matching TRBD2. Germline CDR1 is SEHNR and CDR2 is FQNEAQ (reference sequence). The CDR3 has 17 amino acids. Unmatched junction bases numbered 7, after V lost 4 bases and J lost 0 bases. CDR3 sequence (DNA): TGTGCCAGCAGCTCCACCCTAGCGGGGAGCTCCTACAATGAGCAGTTCTTC. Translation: CASSSTLAGSSYNEQFF.

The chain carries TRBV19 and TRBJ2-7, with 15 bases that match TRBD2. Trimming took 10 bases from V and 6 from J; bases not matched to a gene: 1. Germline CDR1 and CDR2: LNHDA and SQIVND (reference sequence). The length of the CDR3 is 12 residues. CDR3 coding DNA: TGTGCCACGGGACTAGCGGGAGGCGAGCAGTACTTC. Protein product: CATGLAGGEQYF.

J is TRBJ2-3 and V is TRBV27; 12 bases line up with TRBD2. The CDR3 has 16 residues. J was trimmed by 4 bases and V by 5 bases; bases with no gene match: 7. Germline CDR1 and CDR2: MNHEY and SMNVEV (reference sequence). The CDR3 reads CASSLTSGSPADTQYF. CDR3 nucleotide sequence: TGTGCCAGCAGTCTGACTAGCGGGAGCCCTGCAGATACGCAGTATTTT.

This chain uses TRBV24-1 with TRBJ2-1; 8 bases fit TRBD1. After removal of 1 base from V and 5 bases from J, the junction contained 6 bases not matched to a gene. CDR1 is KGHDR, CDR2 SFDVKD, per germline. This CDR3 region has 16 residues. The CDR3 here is CATSDFRRGRNNEQFF. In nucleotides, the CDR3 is TGTGCCACCAGTGATTTTCGCAGGGGGCGTAACAATGAGCAGTTCTTC.

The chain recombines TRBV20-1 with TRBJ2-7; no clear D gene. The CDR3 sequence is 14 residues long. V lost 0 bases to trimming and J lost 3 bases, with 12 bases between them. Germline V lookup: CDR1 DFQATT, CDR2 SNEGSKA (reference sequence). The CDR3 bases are TGCAGTGCTAGAGATCTCGTGGCAGTCTACGAGCAGTACTTC. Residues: CSARDLVAVYEQYF.

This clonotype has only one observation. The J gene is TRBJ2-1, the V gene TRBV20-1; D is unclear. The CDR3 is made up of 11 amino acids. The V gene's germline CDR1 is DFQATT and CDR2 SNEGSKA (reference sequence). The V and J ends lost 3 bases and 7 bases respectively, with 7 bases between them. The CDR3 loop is CSARTENEQFF. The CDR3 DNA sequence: TGCAGTGCTAGGACCGAGAATGAGCAGTTCTTC.